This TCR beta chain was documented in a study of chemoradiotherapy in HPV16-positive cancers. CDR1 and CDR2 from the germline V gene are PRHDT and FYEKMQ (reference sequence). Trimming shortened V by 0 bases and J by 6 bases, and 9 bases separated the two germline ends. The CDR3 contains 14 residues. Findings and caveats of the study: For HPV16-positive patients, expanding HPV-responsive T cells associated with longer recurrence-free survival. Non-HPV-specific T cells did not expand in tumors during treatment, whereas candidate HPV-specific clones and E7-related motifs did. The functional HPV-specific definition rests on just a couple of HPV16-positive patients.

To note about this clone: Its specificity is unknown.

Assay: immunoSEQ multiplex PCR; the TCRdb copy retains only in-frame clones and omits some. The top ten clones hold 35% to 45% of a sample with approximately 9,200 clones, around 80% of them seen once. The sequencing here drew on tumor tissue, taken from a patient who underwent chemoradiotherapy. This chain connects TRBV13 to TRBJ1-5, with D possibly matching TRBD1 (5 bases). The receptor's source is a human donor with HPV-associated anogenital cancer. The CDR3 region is CASSLGQGRQPQHF. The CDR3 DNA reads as TGTGCCAGCAGCTTAGGGCAGGGACGTCAGCCCCAGCATTTT.